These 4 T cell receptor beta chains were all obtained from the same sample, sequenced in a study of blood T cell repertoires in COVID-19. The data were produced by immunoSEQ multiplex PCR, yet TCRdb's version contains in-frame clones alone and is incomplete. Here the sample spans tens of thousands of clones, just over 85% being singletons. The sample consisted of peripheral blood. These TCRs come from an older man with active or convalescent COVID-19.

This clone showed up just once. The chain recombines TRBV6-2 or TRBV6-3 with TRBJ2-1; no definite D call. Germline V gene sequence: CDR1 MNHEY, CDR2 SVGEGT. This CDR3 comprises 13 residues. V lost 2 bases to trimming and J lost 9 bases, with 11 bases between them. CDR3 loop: CASSYTELLEQFF. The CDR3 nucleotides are TGTGCCAGCAGTTACACAGAACTGCTTGAGCAGTTCTTC.

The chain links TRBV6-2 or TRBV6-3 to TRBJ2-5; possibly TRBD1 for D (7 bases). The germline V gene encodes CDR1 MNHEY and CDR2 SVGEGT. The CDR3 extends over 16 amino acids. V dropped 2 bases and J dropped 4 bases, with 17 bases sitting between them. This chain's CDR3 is CASSYGGRGVGETQYF. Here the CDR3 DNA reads TGTGCCAGCAGTTACGGTGGCAGGGGGGTAGGAGAGACCCAGTACTTC.

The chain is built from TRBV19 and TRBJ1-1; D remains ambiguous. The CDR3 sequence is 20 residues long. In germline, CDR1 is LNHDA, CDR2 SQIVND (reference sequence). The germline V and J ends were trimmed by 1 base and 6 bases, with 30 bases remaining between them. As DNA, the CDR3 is TGTGCCAGTAGTATAGCCTTCCCGGCACTCATCAGGTCGCAGAGAGCTGAAGCTTTCTTT. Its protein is CASSIAFPALIRSQRAEAFF.

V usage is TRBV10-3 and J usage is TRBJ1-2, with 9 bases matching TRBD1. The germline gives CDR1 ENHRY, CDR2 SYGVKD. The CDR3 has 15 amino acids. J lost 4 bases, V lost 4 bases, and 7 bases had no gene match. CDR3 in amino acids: CAISVSGTGTYGYTF. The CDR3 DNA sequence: TGTGCCATCAGTGTATCCGGGACAGGGACCTATGGCTACACCTTC.